These 7 T cell receptor beta chains were sequenced from one sample in a study of T cell responses to AZD1222 COVID-19 vaccine (TCRdb year 2021). The method was the immunoSEQ multiplex PCR assay. TCRdb's version of the immuneACCESS table is confined to in-frame rearrangements and falls short of the full clone set. An unresolved V gene accounts for under half of the shortfall where checked; the remainder is of unknown origin. The sample table shows approximately 130,000 clones, and around 90% are seen once. About 6% of the sample is taken by the ten largest. Interpreted using the paper, the time point label stands for: about 28 days (+/-7) after the second vaccine dose. The input for sequencing was peripheral blood, taken 28 days after the second AZD1222 dose. Source of these receptors: an adult who received the AZD1222 COVID-19 vaccine.

The rearrangement joins TRBV3-1 (or the pseudogene TRBV3-2) to TRBJ2-5; 9 bases match TRBD2. The germline gives CDR1 LGHDT, CDR2 YNNKEL (reference sequence). The CDR3 loop spans 13 amino acids. Losses at the gene ends were 4 bases for V and 4 bases for J; bases not matched to a gene: 1. The CDR3 sequence is CASSLLAGETQYF. CDR3 sequence (DNA): TGTGCCAGCAGCCTACTAGCGGGAGAGACCCAGTACTTC.

With regard to this clone: Within the sample, other DNA sequences also encode this same CDR3. The J gene is TRBJ2-2, the V gene TRBV28; no clear D. Germline-derived CDR1 and CDR2 are MDHEN and SYDVKM. The CDR3 length is 14 residues. Deletions cut 5 bases from V and 4 bases from J, with 11 bases between. The CDR3 nucleotides read TGTGCCAGCAGTGCTTTGGGCGCCACCGGGGAGCTGTTTTTT. Translation: CASSALGATGELFF. Drawing the rest from reference TRBV28 and TRBJ2-2, the complete variable domain is DVKVTQSSRYLVKRTGEKVFLECVQDMDHENMFWYRQDPGLGLRLIYFSYDVKMKEKGDIPEGYSVSREKKERFSLILESASTNQTSMYLCASSALGATGELFFGEGSRLTVL.

This clone was observed a single time. The chain uses TRBV4-2 and TRBJ1-6; D possibly corresponds to TRBD1 (6 bases). The CDR3 extends over 15 amino acids. Trimming took 0 bases from V and 10 from J, leaving 13 bases between them. CDR1 is LGHNA and CDR2 is YNFKEQ in the germline V gene. The CDR3 is CASSQERGARSPLHF. The CDR3 DNA is TGTGCCAGCAGCCAAGAACGGGGGGCACGATCACCCCTCCACTTT.

The chain links TRBV4-1 to TRBJ1-2; D possibly corresponds to TRBD1 (5 bases). Germline-derived CDR1 and CDR2 are MGHRA and YSYEKL. CDR3 length: 13 residues. V lost 3 bases and J 7 bases, leaving 12 bases between the germline ends. The CDR3, as DNA: TGCGCCAGCAGCCACGCGGGGGGTCTTGGCTACACCTTC. This sequence encodes CASSHAGGLGYTF.

The chain employs TRBV5-1 and TRBJ1-1, with a weak D call TRBD1 (5 bases). CDR3 length: 16 residues. Germline CDR1 is SGHRS and CDR2 is YFSETQ. V lost 4 bases to trimming and J lost 4 bases, with 20 bases between them. This chain's CDR3 is CASSGMPGPAGTEAFF. DNA for the CDR3: TGCGCCAGCAGCGGAATGCCGGGACCGGCGGGCACTGAAGCTTTCTTT.

This chain connects TRBV7-2 to TRBJ1-3; no firm D call. Germline CDR1 SGHTA, CDR2 FQGNSA. The CDR3 consists of 15 residues. V lost 5 bases and J 0 bases, leaving 11 bases between the germline ends. The CDR3 region has the DNA TGTGCCAGCAGCCCCTACCGGAGCTCTGGAAACACCATATATTTT. Its protein is CASSPYRSSGNTIYF.

V is TRBV24-1 and J is TRBJ2-3; TRBD2 matches 13 bases. V trimming: 4 bases; J trimming: 6 bases; junction bases outside the gene matches: 9. CDR1 and CDR2 (germline): KGHDR, SFDVKD. This CDR3 contains 17 residues. CDR3 nucleotide sequence: TGTGCCACCAGTGACCAACTAGCGGGAGGGCCCTGGGATACGCAGTATTTT. It encodes CATSDQLAGGPWDTQYF.